This T cell receptor (beta chain) comes out of a study of blood T cell repertoires in COVID-19. Per the original methods: Amplifying reference gene primers gave estimates of nucleated cell counts. Produced via immunoSEQ multiplex PCR; TCRdb's table is partial and in-frame only. The V and J calls and clone size come from that table; D and trimming were worked out from the DNA. Here the sample spans some 150,000 clones, 80% being singletons. Trimming at V came to 3 bases and at J to 0 bases, leaving 7 bases not matched to a gene. The germline CDR1 and CDR2 sequences are GTSNPN and SVGIG (reference sequence). This CDR3 contains 16 residues.

Source material: peripheral blood. This rearrangement joins TRBV30 to TRBJ2-2, with 7 bases that match TRBD1. The receptor's source is a man aged 55 to 70 with acute or convalescent COVID-19. CDR3 residues: CAWSGTAYANTGELFF. The CDR3, as DNA: TGTGCCTGGAGCGGGACAGCCTACGCGAACACCGGGGAGCTGTTTTTT.